This TCR beta chain was captured in a study of CD8 T cells in ankylosing spondylitis. Points on this clonotype: Its antigen is currently unknown.

Study findings and constraints: Eight highly homologous variants formed a TCR beta motif that appeared characteristic of ankylosing spondylitis blood.

Per the germline V gene, CDR1 is SQVTM and CDR2 is ANQGSEA. The CDR3 runs 16 residues. V dropped 3 bases and J dropped 0; count of bases not matched to a gene: 8. TCRdb independently ran MiXCR on the 5' RACE reads; one entry per CDR3 protein. The sample carries around 340,000 distinct CDR3 sequences, approximately 22% recorded once. Input material: blood, either unsorted or a sorted T cell fraction (not recorded which). The gene calls are TRBV29-1 and TRBJ2-1; 7 bases are shared with TRBD1. The receptor's source is a male donor with ankylosing spondylitis or in good health (not recorded which). The DNA of the CDR3 is TGCAGCGTTGACCGGGACAGCACAAGCTCCTACAATGAGCAGTTCTTC. Its translation is CSVDRDSTSSYNEQFF.